The clone carrying this TCR beta chain came up a few times. The antigen is undetermined. The sample originates from a study of beta chain features in type 1 diabetes. Overall study findings and caveats: When cDNA is sequenced, cells with high TCR expression could be over-represented.

Unmatched junction bases numbered 7, after V lost 3 bases and J lost 2 bases. From germline, CDR1 is SGHTA and CDR2 FQGNSA. There are 17 residues in the CDR3. Isolated RNA was reverse transcribed in full, so expressed TCRB transcripts were sequenced. The table came from immunoSEQ multiplex PCR; TCRdb's copy has only in-frame clones and leaves some out. The sample yields about 320,000 clones, around 13% seen once. The chain couples TRBV7-2 to TRBJ2-3, with TRBD2 matching over 11 bases. The sample comprised central memory CD4+ T cells from blood. The receptor was derived from a man aged 25-45 years in good health. DNA of the CDR3: TGTGCCAGCAGCTTCGGGGTTAGCGGGAGGGCCACAGATACGCAGTATTTT. It codes for CASSFGVSGRATDTQYF.